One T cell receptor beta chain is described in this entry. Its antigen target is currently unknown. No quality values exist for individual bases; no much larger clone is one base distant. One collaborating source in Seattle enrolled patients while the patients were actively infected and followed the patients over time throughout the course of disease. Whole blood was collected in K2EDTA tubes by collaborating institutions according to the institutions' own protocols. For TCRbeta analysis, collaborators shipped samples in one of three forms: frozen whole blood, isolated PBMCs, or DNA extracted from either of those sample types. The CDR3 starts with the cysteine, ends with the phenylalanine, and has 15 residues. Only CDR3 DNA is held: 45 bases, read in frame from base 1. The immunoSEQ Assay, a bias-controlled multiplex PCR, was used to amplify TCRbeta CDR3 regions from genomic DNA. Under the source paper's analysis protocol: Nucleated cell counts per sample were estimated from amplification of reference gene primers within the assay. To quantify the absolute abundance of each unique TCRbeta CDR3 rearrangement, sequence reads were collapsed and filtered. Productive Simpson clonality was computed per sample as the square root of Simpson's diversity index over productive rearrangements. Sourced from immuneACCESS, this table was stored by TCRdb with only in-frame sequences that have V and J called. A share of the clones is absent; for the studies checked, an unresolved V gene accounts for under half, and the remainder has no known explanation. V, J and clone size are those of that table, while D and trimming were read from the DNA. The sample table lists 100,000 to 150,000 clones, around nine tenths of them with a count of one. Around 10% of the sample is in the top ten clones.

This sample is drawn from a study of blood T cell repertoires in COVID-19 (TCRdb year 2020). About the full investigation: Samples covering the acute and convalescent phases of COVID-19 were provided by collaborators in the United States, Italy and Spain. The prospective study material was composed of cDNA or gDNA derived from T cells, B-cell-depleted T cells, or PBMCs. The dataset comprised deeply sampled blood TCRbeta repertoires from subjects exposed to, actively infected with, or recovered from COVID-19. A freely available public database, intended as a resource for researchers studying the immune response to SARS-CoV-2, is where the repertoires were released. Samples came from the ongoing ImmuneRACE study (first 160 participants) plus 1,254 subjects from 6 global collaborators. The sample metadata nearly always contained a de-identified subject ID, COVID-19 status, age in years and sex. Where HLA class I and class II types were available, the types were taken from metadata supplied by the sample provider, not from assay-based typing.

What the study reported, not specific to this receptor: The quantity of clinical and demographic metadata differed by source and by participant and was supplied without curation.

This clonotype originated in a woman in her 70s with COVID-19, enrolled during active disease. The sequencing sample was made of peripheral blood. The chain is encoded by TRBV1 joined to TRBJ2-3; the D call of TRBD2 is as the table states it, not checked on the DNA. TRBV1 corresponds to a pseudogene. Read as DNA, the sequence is TGCACCAGCAGCCAAGATCAGGAGGATCCAGATACGCAGTATTTT. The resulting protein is CTSSQDQEDPDTQYF.